Given below is one TCR beta chain in context. Its antigen is as yet unknown. This CDR3 region has 13 residues. V was trimmed by 0 bases and J by 4 bases, leaving 8 bases between them. From germline, CDR1 is SGDLS and CDR2 YYNGEE. Cultured CD4+ T-cell DNA underwent Oncomine TCR Beta short-read sequencing. One entry per CDR3 protein results from TCRdb running MiXCR on the PCR reads. The sample contains under 800 distinct CDR3 sequences, less than 14% of which appear only once. The record originates from a study of vaccination and CD4 T cells after COVID-19. Turning to the study itself: Overlapping spike peptides served as the stimulus for the cells. These peptides came from SARS-CoV-2 and from the common cold coronaviruses HCoV-NL63, HCoV-OC43 and HCoV-229E. Broader study findings: Convalescent patients had a median roughly 86% of reactive clones appearing only post-vaccination.

Treatment defined: roughly nine-day PBMC culture with coronavirus spike peptide pools or control peptides (ViraFEST assay). CD4+ T cells of the unexposed donor were collected before the COVID-19 pandemic (2011-2018). TCRs were sequenced by ViraFEST after antigen-specific T cells had been expanded with peptide pools. As cell numbers allowed, unexposed-donor CD4+ T cells faced SARS-CoV-2 S/N and four cold-coronavirus spikes. The chain employs TRBV9 and TRBJ2-7, with D possibly matching TRBD1 (5 bases). Material: CD4+ T cells from blood, cultured in vitro. This clonotype was sampled from a human donor in good health. The chain's CDR3 is CASSVGDSYEQYF. DNA for the CDR3: TGTGCCAGCAGCGTAGGTGACAGTTACGAGCAGTACTTC.